Reported below is one T cell receptor (beta chain). These data belong to a study of patients and donors after allogeneic stem cell transplantation. V gave up 3 bases and J gave up 10 bases, with 19 bases separating them. Germline loops: CDR1 SNHLY, CDR2 FYNNEI. CDR3 size: 15 residues. MiXCR, run by TCRdb on the RT-PCR reads, gives a single entry per CDR3 protein. The data contain some 960,000 distinct CDR3 sequences, about 20% of them singletons. The chain recombines TRBV2 with TRBJ2-1; tentative D call: TRBD2 (5 bases). Sequencing was carried out using blood, either unsorted or a sorted T cell fraction (not recorded which). The receptor was isolated from a human donor who was either an allogeneic HSCT recipient or a stem cell or donor lymphocyte infusion donor (not recorded which). It is not recorded whose cells these are; they may come from a transplant donor. CDR3 coding DNA: TGTGCCAGCAGTGAGATGGCATGGGAGACGGGGGAGCAGTTCTTC. Its translation: CASSEMAWETGEQFF. Looking up the rest from reference TRBV2 and TRBJ2-1 gives the full variable domain: EPEVTQTPSHQVTQMGQEVILRCVPISNHLYFYWYRQILGQKVEFLVSFYNNEISEKSEIFDDQFSVERPDGSNFTLKIRSTKLEDSAMYFCASSEMAWETGEQFFGPGTRLTVL.